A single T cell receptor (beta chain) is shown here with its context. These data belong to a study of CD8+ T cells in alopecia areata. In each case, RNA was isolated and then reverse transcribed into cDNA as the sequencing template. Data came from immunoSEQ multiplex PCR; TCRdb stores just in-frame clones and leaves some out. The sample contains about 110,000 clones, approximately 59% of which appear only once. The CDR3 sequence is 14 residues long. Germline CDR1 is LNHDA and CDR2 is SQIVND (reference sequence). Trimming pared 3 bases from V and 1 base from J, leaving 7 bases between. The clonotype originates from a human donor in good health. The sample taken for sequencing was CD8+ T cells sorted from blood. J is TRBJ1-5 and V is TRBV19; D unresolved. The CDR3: CASSICRSNQPQHF. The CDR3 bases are TGTGCCAGTAGTATCTGTAGAAGCAATCAGCCCCAGCATTTT.